The clone carrying this T cell receptor beta chain came up once. No antigen is known for it. CDR3 length: 13 residues. V lost 4 bases to trimming and J lost 3 bases; unmatched junction nucleotides: 2. The germline CDR1 and CDR2 sequences are SGHRS and YFSETQ. The entry originates in a study of OX40 agonist ivuxolimab in advanced cancers. On the study more broadly: The group had a mean age of about 64 years, ranged from about 20 to 85, and was 80% to 85% male.

Study observations and caveats: Some patients who did not respond also had low normalized T-cell clonal expansion.

Sequencing used immunoSEQ multiplex PCR; TCRdb keeps in-frame clones, though not all of them. The data contain some 97,000 clones, 90% of them singletons. Sequenced material: CD4+ or CD8+ T cells sorted from blood, taken in a trial of the OX40 agonist ivuxolimab. The sequence was collected from an adult with an advanced solid tumor such as melanoma, head and neck, liver or kidney cancer. The rearrangement joins TRBV5-1 to TRBJ2-7, with 9 positions matching TRBD2. In DNA, the CDR3 is TGCGCCAGCAGCCCTAGCGGGGACTACGAGCAGTACTTC. Its protein is CASSPSGDYEQYF.